Below are 22 T cell receptor beta chains sequenced from a single sample in a study of cytomegalovirus exposure and HLA in healthy donors. PCR involved 60 Vbeta and 13 Jbeta primers. Profiled with immunoSEQ multiplex PCR; TCRdb holds only in-frame clones, not every one. The table has almost 95,000 clones, more than 60% seen once; the top ten hold 3% to 4%. The material sequenced was PBMCs. The receptors originated from a man aged 25-45 years in good health and CMV-seronegative.

This clone was recorded once. V and J are TRBV7-9 and TRBJ2-7; possibly TRBD2 for D (5 bases). In germline, CDR1 is SEHNR, CDR2 FQNEAQ (reference sequence). The V gene lost 5 bases and the J gene lost 1 base, with 9 bases spanning the gap. The CDR3 covers 13 residues. CDR3 bases: TGTGCCAGCAGCCATCGGGGTTCCTACGAGCAGTACTTC. This codes for CASSHRGSYEQYF.

This sequence joins TRBV12-5 and TRBJ2-3; TRBD2 might be the D (6 bases). The CDR3 consists of 16 residues. V was clipped by 5 bases and J by 7 bases, with 22 bases between them. Germline V gene lookup returns CDR1 LGHNT and CDR2 FRNRAP. DNA of the CDR3: TGTGCTAGTGGTCTAGGCTCGGGAGCCACACGAAATACGCAGTATTTT. Its protein product is CASGLGSGATRNTQYF.

The CDR3 DNA follows: TGTGCCAGCAGGTATGACTTGTTCAATGAGCAGTTCTTC. It codes for CASRYDLFNEQFF. The rearrangement joins TRBV5-6 to TRBJ2-1; D is unclear. The CDR3 length is 13 residues. The germline gives CDR1 SGHDT, CDR2 YYEEEE. Trimming cost V 5 bases and J 6 bases, with 12 bases left between them.

This clone has more than one count but fewer than ten. The gene calls are TRBV4-2 and TRBJ2-7; tentative D call: TRBD2 (6 bases). Germline V gene data show CDR1 as LGHNA and CDR2 as YNFKEQ. The V gene lost 4 bases and the J gene lost 0 bases, with 16 bases spanning the gap. This CDR3 has 16 residues. The CDR3 region is CASSLNWDGSSYEQYF. CDR3 sequence (DNA): TGTGCCAGCAGCCTAAACTGGGACGGGAGCTCCTACGAGCAGTACTTC.

V gene TRBV9 combines with J gene TRBJ2-3, with D perhaps matching TRBD2 (5 bases). CDR3 length: 16 amino acids. Trimming took off 1 base at V and 0 bases at J, with 12 bases between the two ends. Germline V gives CDR1 SGDLS, CDR2 YYNGEE. CDR3 nucleotide sequence: TGTGCCAGCAGCGTATCGTGGGAGCTTAGCACAGATACGCAGTATTTT. Residues: CASSVSWELSTDTQYF. Using reference TRBV9 and TRBJ2-3 for the parts outside the CDR3, the full variable domain is DSGVTQTPKHLITATGQRVTLRCSPRSGDLSVYWYQQSLDQGLQFLIQYYNGEERAKGNILERFSAQQFPDLHSELNLSSLELGDSALYFCASSVSWELSTDTQYFGPGTRLTVL.

V is TRBV7-9 and J is TRBJ2-2; 9 positions match TRBD2. This CDR3 is built from 16 residues. Germline CDR1 is SEHNR and CDR2 is FQNEAQ (reference sequence). V lost 5 bases to trimming and J lost 5 bases; unmatched junction nucleotides: 9. CDR3 DNA: TGTGCCAGCAGCCCCGATGAGGGACTAGCTACCGGGGAGCTGTTTTTT. The encoded protein is CASSPDEGLATGELFF.

This clone came up a few times. V and J are TRBV18 and TRBJ2-4, with D possibly being TRBD1 (5 bases). Germline V gene sequence: CDR1 KGHSH, CDR2 LQKENI. The CDR3 extends over 14 amino acids. Trimming shortened V by 3 bases and J by 0 bases, and 6 bases separated the two germline ends. CDR3 coding DNA: TGTGCCAGCTCACCCGACAGAGCCAAAAACATTCAGTACTTC. Its translation is CASSPDRAKNIQYF. Filled out from reference TRBV18 and TRBJ2-4, the complete variable domain reads NAGVMQNPRHLVRRRGQEARLRCSPMKGHSHVYWYRQLPEEGLKFMVYLQKENIIDESGMPKERFSAEFPKEGPSILRIQQVVRGDSAAYFCASSPDRAKNIQYFGAGTRLSVL.

J is TRBJ1-1 and V is TRBV29-1, with 7 nucleotides matching TRBD1. CDR3 length: 16 residues. Germline loops: CDR1 SQVTM, CDR2 ANQGSEA. Germline trimming cut 6 bases from V and 0 bases from J; bases unmatched to any gene: 13. CDR3 in amino acids: CSVKSITGQMNTEAFF. The CDR3 DNA follows: TGCAGCGTCAAGAGTATAACGGGACAGATGAACACTGAAGCTTTCTTT.

V and J are TRBV30 and TRBJ2-5; D possibly corresponds to TRBD1 (6 bases). The CDR3 is 14 residues long. From germline, CDR1 is GTSNPN and CDR2 SVGIG (reference sequence). Trimming cost V 5 bases and J 1 base, with 14 bases left between them. Written as DNA, the CDR3 is TGTGCCTGGGGCCGGGGACAAATCCAAGAGACCCAGTACTTC. Translating gives CAWGRGQIQETQYF.

The chain combines TRBV2 with TRBJ2-7; weak D call: TRBD1 (5 bases). Between the trimmed V and J ends, which lost 1 base and 1 base, there was a span of 5 bases. Germline CDR1 and CDR2: SNHLY and FYNNEI. CDR3 length: 13 residues. CDR3 in amino acids: CASSEGQSYEQYF. Written as DNA, the CDR3 is TGTGCCAGCAGTGAAGGACAGTCCTACGAGCAGTACTTC.

With regard to this clone: This sample also contains other DNA sequences that code for the same CDR3. The chain couples TRBV28 to TRBJ1-1; tentative D call: TRBD1 (6 bases). CDR1 and CDR2 (germline): MDHEN, SYDVKM. Trimming removed 4 bases from V and 1 base from J, with 10 bases in between. CDR3 length equals 14 residues. The CDR3 loop reads CASSSTQGNTEAFF. As DNA, the CDR3 is TGTGCCAGCAGTTCCACACAGGGGAACACTGAAGCTTTCTTT.

The rearrangement links TRBV7-2 to TRBJ1-3; D might be TRBD1 (6 bases). V gave up 2 bases and J gave up 9 bases, with 8 bases separating them. CDR1 is SGHTA and CDR2 is FQGNSA in the germline V gene. The CDR3 covers 12 residues. The CDR3 DNA reads as TGTGCCAGCAGCTTACAGGGGTCCACCATATATTTT. Protein: CASSLQGSTIYF.

The gene calls are TRBV27 and TRBJ1-1; possibly TRBD1 for D (5 bases). The CDR3 runs to 14 residues. V was cut by 8 bases and J by 7 bases, with 20 bases left in between. Germline CDR1 is MNHEY and CDR2 is SMNVEV (reference sequence). The CDR3, as DNA: TGTGCCAGCCGGCCCGGGACTCCGGTTGGTGAAGCTTTCTTT. Its translation: CASRPGTPVGEAFF.

The rearrangement joins TRBV7-2 to TRBJ1-6; tentative D call: TRBD1 (5 bases). The CDR3 covers 12 residues. The ends were cut back, 6 bases at V and 7 bases at J, with 7 bases in the middle. Germline assignment: CDR1 SGHTA and CDR2 FQGNSA. The CDR3 region is CASRRQNSPLHF. CDR3 nucleotide sequence: TGTGCCAGCAGGCGACAGAATTCACCCCTCCACTTT.

The chain has TRBV28 and TRBJ1-2; 8 bases line up with TRBD1. The V gene's germline CDR1 is MDHEN and CDR2 SYDVKM. This CDR3 region has 15 residues. J gave up 0 bases and V 6 bases, and 6 bases lay outside the gene matches. The CDR3 is CASSLGDRPNYGYTF. Here the CDR3 DNA reads TGTGCCAGCAGCCTCGGGGACAGGCCTAACTATGGCTACACCTTC.

This clone was seen a few times. The V call is TRBV7-9, the J call TRBJ2-7; 10 nucleotides line up with TRBD1. Trimming removed 5 bases from V and 6 bases from J; junction bases left unmatched: 4. CDR1 is SEHNR, CDR2 FQNEAQ, per germline (reference sequence). The length of the CDR3 is 13 residues. The CDR3 DNA follows: TGTGCCAGCAGCCCGGGACAGGGGACCGAGCAGTACTTC. Its protein product is CASSPGQGTEQYF.

This clone has only a few counts. This chain uses TRBV2 with TRBJ2-1; D gene uncertain. V lost 1 base and J lost 5, with 9 bases in between. This CDR3 region has 14 residues. Germline V gives CDR1 SNHLY, CDR2 FYNNEI. The CDR3 bases are TGTGCCAGCAGTGAAGGCGGCTCACACAATGAGCAGTTCTTC. It specifies CASSEGGSHNEQFF.

The chain combines TRBV6-6 with TRBJ2-2, with TRBD1 matching over 12 bases. The CDR3 covers 14 residues. With 7 bases clipped from V and 6 bases from J, the junction kept 3 bases outside the gene matches. Per germline, CDR1 MNHNY and CDR2 SVGAGI (reference sequence). The CDR3 nucleotides are TGTGCCAGCATCCGGGACAGGGGGCCCGGGGAGCTGTTTTTT. Translated: CASIRDRGPGELFF.

V is TRBV9 and J is TRBJ2-3, with D hard to call. The CDR3 loop spans 13 amino acids. The germline V and J ends were trimmed by 1 base and 5 bases, with 8 bases remaining between them. Germline CDR1 is SGDLS and CDR2 is YYNGEE. The CDR3, as DNA: TGTGCCAGCAGCGTATATAAGAGAGATACGCAGTATTTT. Protein product: CASSVYKRDTQYF.

The rearrangement links TRBV4-3 to TRBJ2-1; D call uncertain. Germline lookup yields CDR1 LGHNA and CDR2 YSLEER. This CDR3 contains 13 residues. The V and J ends lost 0 bases and 4 bases respectively, with 4 bases between them. The CDR3 loop reads CASSQDQYNEQFF. In DNA form, the CDR3 reads TGCGCCAGCAGCCAAGATCAGTACAATGAGCAGTTCTTC.

This clone was counted only a few times. The V and J genes are TRBV30 and TRBJ2-7; D perhaps matches TRBD2 (6 bases). Trimming shortened V by 3 bases and J by 2 bases, and 23 bases separated the two germline ends. The CDR3 runs 17 residues. Germline loops: CDR1 GTSNPN, CDR2 SVGIG (reference sequence). CDR3 sequence reads: CAWSLPPRLARTYEQYF. The CDR3 DNA follows: TGTGCCTGGAGCTTACCCCCTAGGCTAGCGAGAACCTACGAGCAGTACTTC.

This clone was seen only a few times. The genes are TRBV9 and TRBJ2-7; D not resolved. CDR1 is SGDLS and CDR2 is YYNGEE in the germline V gene. The CDR3 spans 16 residues. With 4 bases removed from V and 1 base from J, the gap between germline ends came to 18 bases. The CDR3 loop is CASSPQPRRVSYEQYF. The CDR3 DNA sequence: TGTGCCAGCAGCCCCCAACCGCGACGGGTTTCCTACGAGCAGTACTTC.